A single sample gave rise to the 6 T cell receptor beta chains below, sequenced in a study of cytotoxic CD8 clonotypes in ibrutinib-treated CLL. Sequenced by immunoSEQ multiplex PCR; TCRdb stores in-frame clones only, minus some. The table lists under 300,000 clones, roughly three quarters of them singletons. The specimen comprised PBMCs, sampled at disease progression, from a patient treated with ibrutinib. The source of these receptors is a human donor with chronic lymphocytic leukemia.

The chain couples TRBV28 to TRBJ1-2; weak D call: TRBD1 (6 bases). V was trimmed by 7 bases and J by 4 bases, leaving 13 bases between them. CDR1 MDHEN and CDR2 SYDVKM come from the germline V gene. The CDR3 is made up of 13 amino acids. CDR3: CASTRQDPYGYTF. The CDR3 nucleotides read TGTGCCAGCACCCGACAGGACCCCTATGGCTACACCTTC.

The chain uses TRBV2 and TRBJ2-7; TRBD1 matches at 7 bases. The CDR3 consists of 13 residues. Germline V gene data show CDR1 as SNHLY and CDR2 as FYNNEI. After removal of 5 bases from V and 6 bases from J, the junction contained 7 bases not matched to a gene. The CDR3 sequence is CASSWTGVSEQYF. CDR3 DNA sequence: TGTGCCAGCAGTTGGACAGGCGTAAGCGAGCAGTACTTC.

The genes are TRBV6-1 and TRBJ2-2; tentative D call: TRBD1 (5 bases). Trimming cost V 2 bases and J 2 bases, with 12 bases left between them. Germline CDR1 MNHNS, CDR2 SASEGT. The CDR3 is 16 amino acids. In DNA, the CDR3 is TGTGCCAGCAGTGAATATCGACAGAAAAACACCGGGGAGCTGTTTTTT. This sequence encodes CASSEYRQKNTGELFF.

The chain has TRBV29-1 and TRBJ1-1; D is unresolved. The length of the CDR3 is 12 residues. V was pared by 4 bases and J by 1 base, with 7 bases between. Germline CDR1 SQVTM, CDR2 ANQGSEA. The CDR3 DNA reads TGCAGCGTTGTCATAGGGAACACTGAAGCTTTCTTT. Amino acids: CSVVIGNTEAFF.

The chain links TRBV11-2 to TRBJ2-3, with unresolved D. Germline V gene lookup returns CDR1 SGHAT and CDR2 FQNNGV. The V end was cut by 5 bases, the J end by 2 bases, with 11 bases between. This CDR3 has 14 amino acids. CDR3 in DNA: TGTGCCAGCAGCCGGTCAAGGAACACAGATACGCAGTATTTT. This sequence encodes CASSRSRNTDTQYF.

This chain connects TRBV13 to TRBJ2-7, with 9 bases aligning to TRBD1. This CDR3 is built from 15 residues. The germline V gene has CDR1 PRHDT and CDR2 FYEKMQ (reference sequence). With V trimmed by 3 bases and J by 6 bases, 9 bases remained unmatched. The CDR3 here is CASSFTGQGRSEQYF. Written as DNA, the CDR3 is TGTGCCAGCAGCTTCACGGGACAGGGCCGTAGCGAGCAGTACTTC. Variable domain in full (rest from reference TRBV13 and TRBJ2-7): AAGVIQSPRHLIKEKRETATLKCYPIPRHDTVYWYQQGPGQDPQFLISFYEKMQSDKGSIPDRFSAQQFSDYHSELNMSSLELGDSALYFCASSFTGQGRSEQYFGPGTRLTVT.